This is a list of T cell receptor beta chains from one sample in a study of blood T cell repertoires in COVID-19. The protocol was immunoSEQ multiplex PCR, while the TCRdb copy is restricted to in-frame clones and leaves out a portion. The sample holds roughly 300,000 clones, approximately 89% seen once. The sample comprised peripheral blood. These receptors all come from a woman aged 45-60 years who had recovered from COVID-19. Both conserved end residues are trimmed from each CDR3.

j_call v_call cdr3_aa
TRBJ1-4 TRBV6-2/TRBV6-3 ASSPAAILNEKLF
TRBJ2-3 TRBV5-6 ASSQGLDTDTQY
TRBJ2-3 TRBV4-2 ASSQVARSETDTQY
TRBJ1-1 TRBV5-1 ASSLDQGIWGTEAF
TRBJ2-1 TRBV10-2 ASTPSGIFWSEQF
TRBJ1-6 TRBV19 ASSNSDSYNSPLH
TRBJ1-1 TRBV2 ASKLLGGDTEAF
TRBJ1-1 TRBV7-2 ASSSTSTGEDTEAF
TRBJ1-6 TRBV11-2 ASSSDRDNSPLH
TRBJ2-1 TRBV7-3 ASSSPRGEQF
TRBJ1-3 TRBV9 ASSTFGQSNTIY
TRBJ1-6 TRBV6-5 ASSYTGDSPLH
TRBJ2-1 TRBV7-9 ASSLDSGAYNEQF
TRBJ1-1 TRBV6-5 ASSWAGNTEAF
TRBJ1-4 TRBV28 ASTFPGTGGEKLF
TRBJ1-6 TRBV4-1 ASSQETGAYSPLH
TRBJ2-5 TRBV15 ATSRDPGGGVGETQY
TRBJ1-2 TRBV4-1 ASSQSLTGEPYGYT
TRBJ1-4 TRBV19 AAGSATNEKLF
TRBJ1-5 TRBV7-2 ASSLEGQGGQPQH
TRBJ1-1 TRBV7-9 ASSLEGPEAF
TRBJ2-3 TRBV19 ASSRQNPDTQY
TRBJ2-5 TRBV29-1 SVLWSGRRETQY
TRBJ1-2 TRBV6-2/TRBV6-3 ASSYLVGYT
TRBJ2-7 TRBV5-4 ASRLGGSGREGGGEQY
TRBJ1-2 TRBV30 AWSFENYGYT
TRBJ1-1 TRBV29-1 SVRQGIDTEAF
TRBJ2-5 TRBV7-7 ASSLAGGGRKETQY
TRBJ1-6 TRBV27 ASRLGQGLLNSPLH
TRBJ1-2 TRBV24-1 ATSDSQYYGYT
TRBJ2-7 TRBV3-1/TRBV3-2 ASSRTGNEQY
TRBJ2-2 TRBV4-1 ASSQTILAGDNTGELF
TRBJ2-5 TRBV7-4 ASSREDGETQY
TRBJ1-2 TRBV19 ASSMDRNYGYT
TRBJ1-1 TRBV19 ASTGRVNTEAF
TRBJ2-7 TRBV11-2 ASSGQGMSEQY
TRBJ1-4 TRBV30 AWIPQSDATNEKLF